Listed below are T cell receptor beta chains from one sample, sequenced in a study of T cells in Graves' hyperthyroidism and ophthalmopathy. MiXCR, run by TCRdb on the multiplex PCR reads, gives a single entry per CDR3 protein. The repertoire includes hundreds of thousands of distinct CDR3 sequences, less than 20% of them detected once, and about a quarter sits in the top ten. The specimen was blood. The receptors come from a young woman with Graves' hyperthyroidism that later progressed to Graves' ophthalmopathy. Each CDR3 is given with its conserved first and last residue. Fields, in order: D gene, clone size, J gene, V gene, CDR3 DNA, CDR3 protein. The D gene is left open where the match is weak. Clone size appears in some rows only: once, few, many, or a class for an expanded clone.

d_gene: -; abundance: many; j_gene: TRBJ1-5; v_gene: TRBV10-2; CDR3nt: TGCGCCAGCAGTGAAGGTCGCTACCATAGCAATCAGCCCCAGCATTTT; CDR3aa: CASSEGRYHSNQPQHF
d_gene: -; abundance: many; j_gene: TRBJ2-7; v_gene: TRBV18; CDR3nt: TGTGCCAGCTCACCACTTCGAGGCGGATCCCCCTACGAGCAGTACTTC; CDR3aa: CASSPLRGGSPYEQYF
d_gene: -; abundance: many; j_gene: TRBJ2-1; v_gene: TRBV7-9; CDR3nt: TGTGCCAGCAGCTTTGGGGCCTACAATGAGCAGTTCTTC; CDR3aa: CASSFGAYNEQFF
d_gene: -; abundance: -; j_gene: TRBJ1-1; v_gene: TRBV20-1; CDR3nt: TGCAGTGCTAGAGATCGTGACAGGAGAGGGTATGCCACTGAAGCTTTCTTT; CDR3aa: CSARDRDRRGYATEAFF
d_gene: -; abundance: many; j_gene: TRBJ1-1; v_gene: TRBV6-1; CDR3nt: TGTGCCAGCAGTGAATTAAGTTTGGGGGACACTGAAGCTTTCTTT; CDR3aa: CASSELSLGDTEAFF
d_gene: -; abundance: few; j_gene: TRBJ2-5; v_gene: TRBV3-1; CDR3nt: TGTGCCAGCAGCCAATCACCTTACAGGGATGGCGAGTACCAAGAGACCCAGTACTTC; CDR3aa: CASSQSPYRDGEYQETQYF
d_gene: TRBD1; abundance: -; j_gene: TRBJ2-4; v_gene: TRBV5-1; CDR3nt: TGCGCCAGCAGCCCCACGGGACAGGGTGGAAACATTCAGTACTTC; CDR3aa: CASSPTGQGGNIQYF
d_gene: TRBD2; abundance: many; j_gene: TRBJ2-1; v_gene: TRBV28; CDR3nt: TGTGCCAGCAGACCGTTTAGCGGGAAAATTTCCTACAATGAGCAGTTCTTC; CDR3aa: CASRPFSGKISYNEQFF
d_gene: -; abundance: many; j_gene: TRBJ1-1; v_gene: TRBV11-2; CDR3nt: TGTGCCAGCAGCTTATATGGGAGCGGGAACACTGAAGCTTTCTTT; CDR3aa: CASSLYGSGNTEAFF
d_gene: TRBD2; abundance: many; j_gene: TRBJ2-5; v_gene: TRBV28; CDR3nt: TGTGCCAGCAGTCGCGCTAGCGGGAGGGCCGATGAGACCCAGTACTTC; CDR3aa: CASSRASGRADETQYF
d_gene: -; abundance: few; j_gene: TRBJ1-5; v_gene: TRBV19; CDR3nt: TGTGCCAGTAGTATCGGAACCGGACAGCCCCAGCATTTT; CDR3aa: CASSIGTGQPQHF
d_gene: -; abundance: few; j_gene: TRBJ2-1; v_gene: TRBV19; CDR3nt: TGTGCCAGTAGTTTGGTTGTTGGAGACAATGAGCAGTTCTTC; CDR3aa: CASSLVVGDNEQFF
d_gene: TRBD2; abundance: many; j_gene: TRBJ2-3; v_gene: TRBV7-8; CDR3nt: TGTGCCAGCAGCCCTAGAGGCGGGAGGGCCTCGGGCACAGATACGCAGTATTTT; CDR3aa: CASSPRGGRASGTDTQYF
d_gene: -; abundance: many; j_gene: TRBJ2-1; v_gene: TRBV24-1; CDR3nt: TGTGCCACCAGTGATCGGGACCCGAGCTCCTACAATGAGCAGTTCTTC; CDR3aa: CATSDRDPSSYNEQFF
d_gene: -; abundance: -; j_gene: TRBJ2-3; v_gene: TRBV6-2/TRBV6-3; CDR3nt: TGTGCCAGCAGCCTTAGGGCAGGGAGCGATACGCAGTATTTT; CDR3aa: CASSLRAGSDTQYF
d_gene: -; abundance: many; j_gene: TRBJ2-1; v_gene: TRBV11-2; CDR3nt: TGTGCCAGCATCCCGACTCGAATCTCCTACAATGAGCAGTTCTTC; CDR3aa: CASIPTRISYNEQFF
d_gene: -; abundance: few; j_gene: TRBJ2-1; v_gene: TRBV6-1; CDR3nt: TGTGCCAGCAGTCTAGCTGCTAGCGCGAACAATGAGCAGTTCTTC; CDR3aa: CASSLAASANNEQFF
d_gene: -; abundance: many; j_gene: TRBJ2-7; v_gene: TRBV7-6; CDR3nt: TGTGCCAGCAGCTTAGGCGCCAGTAGTGACCCCGAGCAGTACTTC; CDR3aa: CASSLGASSDPEQYF
d_gene: -; abundance: many; j_gene: TRBJ2-3; v_gene: TRBV28; CDR3nt: TGTGCCAGCACTCCCGGTGATACGCAGTATTTT; CDR3aa: CASTPGDTQYF
d_gene: -; abundance: few; j_gene: TRBJ2-3; v_gene: TRBV6-1; CDR3nt: TGTGCCAGCAAGATGGACCCTGGTGAGACAGATACGCAGTATTTT; CDR3aa: CASKMDPGETDTQYF
d_gene: -; abundance: many; j_gene: TRBJ2-1; v_gene: TRBV18; CDR3nt: TGTGCCAGCTCACCGGCCTATGAGGGCTCCTACAATGAGCAGTTCTTC; CDR3aa: CASSPAYEGSYNEQFF
d_gene: -; abundance: many; j_gene: TRBJ1-2; v_gene: TRBV28; CDR3nt: TGTGCCAGCAGCCGCAGCGCGGACGGTTTTAATGGCTACACCTTC; CDR3aa: CASSRSADGFNGYTF
d_gene: TRBD1; abundance: many; j_gene: TRBJ1-1; v_gene: TRBV24-1; CDR3nt: TGTGCCACCAGTGGACCCGGGGGACAGGGTACAGCTTTCTTT; CDR3aa: CATSGPGGQGTAFF
d_gene: -; abundance: -; j_gene: TRBJ2-1; v_gene: TRBV7-3; CDR3nt: TGTGCCAGCAGTCTTGGATCTAGCTCCGACAATGAGCAGTTCTTC; CDR3aa: CASSLGSSSDNEQFF
d_gene: TRBD2; abundance: many; j_gene: TRBJ2-1; v_gene: TRBV20-1; CDR3nt: TGCAGTGCTAGATTGACCTTACTAGCGGGAGATATGGAGGAGCAGTTCTTC; CDR3aa: CSARLTLLAGDMEEQFF
d_gene: TRBD2; abundance: few; j_gene: TRBJ2-3; v_gene: TRBV9; CDR3nt: TGTGCCAGCAGCGATAGCGGGAGTACAGATACGCAGTATTTT; CDR3aa: CASSDSGSTDTQYF
d_gene: TRBD1; abundance: many; j_gene: TRBJ1-5; v_gene: TRBV18; CDR3nt: TGTGCCAGCTCAACAGGGGGCGGGGGCAATCAGCCCCAGCATTTT; CDR3aa: CASSTGGGGNQPQHF
d_gene: TRBD1; abundance: many; j_gene: TRBJ2-7; v_gene: TRBV24-1; CDR3nt: TGTGCCACCACTGAAAAGAGTCACAGGGGGACCTACGAGCAGTACTTC; CDR3aa: CATTEKSHRGTYEQYF
d_gene: TRBD2; abundance: many; j_gene: TRBJ2-1; v_gene: TRBV28; CDR3nt: TGTGCCAGCAGCCAGATACTAGCGGGAGGGCCTTTGGGGAATGAGCAGTTCTTC; CDR3aa: CASSQILAGGPLGNEQFF
d_gene: TRBD2; abundance: many; j_gene: TRBJ2-1; v_gene: TRBV4-2; CDR3nt: TGTGCCAGCAGCCAGCGGGAAGCGGGGGGAACCTACAATGAGCAGTTCTTC; CDR3aa: CASSQREAGGTYNEQFF
d_gene: TRBD1; abundance: -; j_gene: TRBJ2-1; v_gene: TRBV24-1; CDR3nt: TGTGCCACCAGTGATCCATACATGGACAGGTTGAGTGGGCAGTTCTTC; CDR3aa: CATSDPYMDRLSGQFF
d_gene: TRBD2; abundance: -; j_gene: TRBJ2-2; v_gene: TRBV4-1; CDR3nt: TGCGCCAGCAGCCAAGGGAGCGGGAGGCATAACACCGGGGAGCTGTTTTTT; CDR3aa: CASSQGSGRHNTGELFF
d_gene: TRBD2; abundance: few; j_gene: TRBJ2-2; v_gene: TRBV27; CDR3nt: TGTGCCAGCAGTTTACCCCCGGGACTAGCGGGACGGGAGCTGTTTTTT; CDR3aa: CASSLPPGLAGRELFF
d_gene: TRBD1; abundance: few; j_gene: TRBJ2-5; v_gene: TRBV3-1; CDR3nt: TGTGCCAGCAGCGCGGACAGGGGCGAGACCCAGTACTTC; CDR3aa: CASSADRGETQYF
d_gene: -; abundance: few; j_gene: TRBJ2-5; v_gene: TRBV7-8; CDR3nt: TGTGCCAGCAGCGGCCCTCTGGGAACCCAGTACTTC; CDR3aa: CASSGPLGTQYF
d_gene: -; abundance: few; j_gene: TRBJ2-1; v_gene: TRBV24-1; CDR3nt: TGTGCCACCAGTGGGCTAGGCTCCTACAATGAGCAGTTCTTC; CDR3aa: CATSGLGSYNEQFF
d_gene: -; abundance: many; j_gene: TRBJ2-3; v_gene: TRBV7-3; CDR3nt: TGTGCCAGCAGCTTAGGGGGCAGAGTCACAGATACGCAGTATTTT; CDR3aa: CASSLGGRVTDTQYF
d_gene: TRBD2; abundance: -; j_gene: TRBJ2-5; v_gene: TRBV20-1; CDR3nt: TGCAGTGCTGGCATTAGCGGGAGGGCCGGCGGCGTCCAAGAGACCCAGTACTTC; CDR3aa: CSAGISGRAGGVQETQYF
d_gene: TRBD2; abundance: few; j_gene: TRBJ2-1; v_gene: TRBV20-1; CDR3nt: TGCAGTGCTAGAGAGAGGACTAGCGGGTTTAGTTGGAATGAGCAGTTCTTC; CDR3aa: CSARERTSGFSWNEQFF
d_gene: TRBD1; abundance: -; j_gene: TRBJ2-7; v_gene: TRBV27; CDR3nt: TGTGCCAGCAGTCCGACGGGACAGGGGACCTACGAGCAGTACTTC; CDR3aa: CASSPTGQGTYEQYF
d_gene: TRBD1; abundance: -; j_gene: TRBJ2-5; v_gene: TRBV5-1; CDR3nt: TGCGCCAGCAGCTCGGTGACAGGGTCGTACCAAGAGACCCAGTACTTC; CDR3aa: CASSSVTGSYQETQYF
d_gene: -; abundance: many; j_gene: TRBJ2-2; v_gene: TRBV27; CDR3nt: TGTGCCAGCAGAGGAGCTACCGGGGAGCTGTTTTTT; CDR3aa: CASRGATGELFF
d_gene: -; abundance: -; j_gene: TRBJ2-2; v_gene: TRBV2; CDR3nt: TGTGCCAGCAGTTTATACAGGGACGACACCGGGGAGCTGTTTTTT; CDR3aa: CASSLYRDDTGELFF
d_gene: TRBD1; abundance: few; j_gene: TRBJ2-5; v_gene: TRBV7-6; CDR3nt: TGTGCCAGCAGCACGACGGGACAGGGGAAGACCCAGTACTTC; CDR3aa: CASSTTGQGKTQYF
d_gene: -; abundance: -; j_gene: TRBJ1-2; v_gene: TRBV19; CDR3nt: TGTGCCAGTATCGGAAACAGAGGTCGGGTCTATGGCTACACCTTC; CDR3aa: CASIGNRGRVYGYTF
d_gene: TRBD2; abundance: -; j_gene: TRBJ2-7; v_gene: TRBV29-1; CDR3nt: TGCAGCGTCCTGGGGGACTACTACGAGCAGTACTTC; CDR3aa: CSVLGDYYEQYF
d_gene: -; abundance: many; j_gene: TRBJ2-7; v_gene: TRBV5-1; CDR3nt: TGCGCCAGCAGCTTGGTCGGGGGCGGGGTGGCCGACGAGCAGTACTTC; CDR3aa: CASSLVGGGVADEQYF